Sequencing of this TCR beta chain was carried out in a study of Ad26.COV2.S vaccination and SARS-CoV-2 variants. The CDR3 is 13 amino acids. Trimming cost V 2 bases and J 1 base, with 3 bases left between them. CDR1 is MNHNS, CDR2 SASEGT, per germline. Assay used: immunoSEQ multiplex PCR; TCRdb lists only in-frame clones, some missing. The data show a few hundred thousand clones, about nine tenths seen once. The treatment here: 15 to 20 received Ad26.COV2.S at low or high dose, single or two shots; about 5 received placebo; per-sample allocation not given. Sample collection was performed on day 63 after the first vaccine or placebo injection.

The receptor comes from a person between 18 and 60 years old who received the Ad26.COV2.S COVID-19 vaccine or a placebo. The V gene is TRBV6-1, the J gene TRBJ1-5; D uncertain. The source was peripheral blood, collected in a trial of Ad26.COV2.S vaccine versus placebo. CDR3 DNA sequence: TGTGCCAGCAGTGAATGGAGCAATCAGCCCCAGCATTTT. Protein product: CASSEWSNQPQHF.